This entry concerns a single T cell receptor beta chain. What it recognizes is unknown. Each sample yielded at least 6 micrograms of PBMC total RNA. The source of the sample is a study of blood T cells in healthy people across ages. Study conclusions and caveats: The study found TCR beta diversity correlated strongly with naive T cell percentage.

The second PCR ran roughly 7 to 12 cycles with a sample-barcoded 5' primer and J-beta primers. Using its own MiXCR run on the 5' RACE reads, TCRdb lists one record per CDR3 protein. The sample shows some 700,000 distinct CDR3 sequences, approximately 22% of them seen only once. The TCR comes from a man between 65 and 80 years old in good health. The sequenced sample was blood.

DNA for the CDR3: TGTGCCAGCAGCCGCGAAAAGAGTACTGAAGCTTTCTTT. This encodes CASSREKSTEAFF. The chain links TRBV7-2 to TRBJ1-1; no reliable D call. Per germline, CDR1 SGHTA and CDR2 FQGNSA. Between the trimmed V and J ends, which lost 5 bases and 5 bases, there was a span of 12 bases. This CDR3 has 13 amino acids.